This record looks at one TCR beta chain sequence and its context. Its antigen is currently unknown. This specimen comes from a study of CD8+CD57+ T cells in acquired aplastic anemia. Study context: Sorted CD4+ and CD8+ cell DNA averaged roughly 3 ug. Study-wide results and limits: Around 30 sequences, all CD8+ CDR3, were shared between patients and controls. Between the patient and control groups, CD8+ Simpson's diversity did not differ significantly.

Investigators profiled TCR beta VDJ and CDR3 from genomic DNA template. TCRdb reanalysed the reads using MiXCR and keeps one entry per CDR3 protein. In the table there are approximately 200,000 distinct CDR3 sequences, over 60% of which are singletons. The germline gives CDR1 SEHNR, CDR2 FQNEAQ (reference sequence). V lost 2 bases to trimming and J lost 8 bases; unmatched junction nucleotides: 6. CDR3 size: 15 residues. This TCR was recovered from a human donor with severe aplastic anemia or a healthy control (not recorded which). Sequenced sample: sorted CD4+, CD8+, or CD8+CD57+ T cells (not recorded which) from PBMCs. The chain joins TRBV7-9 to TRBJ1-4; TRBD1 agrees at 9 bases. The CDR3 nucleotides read TGTGCCAGCAGCTTACCGGGACAGGGTAAAGAAAAACTGTTTTTT. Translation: CASSLPGQGKEKLFF.